This TCR beta chain was sequenced during a study of T cell responses to AZD1222 COVID-19 vaccine (dated by TCRdb to 2020 to 2022). The study in broad terms: AZD1222 recipients whose second dose came at about 4 weeks and those whose second dose came at about 12 weeks were combined into one group, since spike-specific TCR depth and breadth did not differ between the two schedules. A total of 230 to 250 trial participants underwent TCR sequencing, of whom 207 received two doses of AZD1222 and some 25 received two doses of the MenACWY control vaccine. Trial participants were enrolled by age into subgroups of 18-55, 56-69 and 70-plus years, and 148, 28 and 57 TCR-sequenced participants, respectively, were included in these subgroups. Points the paper makes about the study in general: Nearly half of unique spike-specific TCRs reportedly recognized epitopes outside regions mutated in the B.1.351 and B.1.1.7 variants. Conclusions about previously exposed vaccinees are limited because only a handful of AZD1222 recipients were SARS-CoV-2 seropositive at baseline. The 56-69-year group was small, and its depth increase did not reach significance, likely because of low power. A significant rise in spike-specific TCR breadth and depth was observed after two AZD1222 doses relative to day 0 and relative to MenACWY recipients. Because no samples from the day 14 peak response were available, repertoires could be characterized only after the peak T cell response. CD4 TCRs associated with the vaccine covered the entire spike protein, and the dominant responses were in regions 160-218 and 743-854. Participants were mostly white British, with more females than males. The authors suggested clonal diversity may have been underestimated.

The CDR3 regions of human TCRbeta chains were analyzed by immunosequencing. Per the source publication's procedure: TCRs in the repertoires were matched against a reference library of SARS-CoV-2-specific TCRs that had been generated with the MIRA antigen-specificity platform. Breadth was defined as the fraction of unique TCRs that were SARS-CoV-2-associated, and depth was defined as the fraction of total T cells that were SARS-CoV-2-associated. Using the MIRA data, every spike-specific TCR was mapped to the spike region that the TCR reacted to and assigned to either a CD4 or a CD8 class. Log10-transformed breadth and depth values were compared by one-way ANOVA with Sidak's multiple comparisons tests. Imported from immuneACCESS, the table was reduced by TCRdb to in-frame sequences with V and J called. These copies leave out some clones; in studies compared against another copy, an unresolved V gene accounts for under half, and the cause of the remainder is not known. The V and J calls and the clone size are those of that table, but D and trimming were determined from the DNA. The sample table holds under 110,000 clones, of which 90% were seen once. 1% to 1.5% of the sample rests with the top ten.

CDR1 and CDR2, looked up from the germline V gene (reference sequence), are MNHEY and SMNVEV. The CDR3 holds 17 amino acids from the cysteine to the phenylalanine. Solely the CDR3 DNA is kept, with 51 bases framed from the first base. The V and J ends are trimmed by 0 bases and 3 bases, leaving 18 bases between them. This sample's time point label indicates: baseline before first vaccination. Vaccinee samples came from UK trials COV001 and COV002, including a single-blind randomized controlled phase 2/3 trial of AZD1222 (ChAdOx1 nCoV-19) in healthy adults. For TCRbeta chain sequencing, PBMC samples from trial participants were taken at day 0 and at day 28 after the second dose. Turning to this clone: It has no known antigen specificity. Base-call qualities are not available, and no considerably larger clone is one nucleotide away.

The sample here was peripheral blood, taken on day 0 of AZD1222 vaccination. This receptor chain uses TRBV27 and TRBJ2-7; the D gene could be either TRBD1 or TRBD2, each agreeing at 5 bases. The sequence came from an adult in good health. The nucleotides read TGTGCCAGCAGTTTATCATATTTGGGGGACGGCAACTACGAGCAGTACTTC. This codes for CASSLSYLGDGNYEQYF.